These T cell receptor beta chains were read from a single sample in a study of shared clonotypes between healthy human individuals. The assay was immunoSEQ multiplex PCR, and TCRdb's table has in-frame clones only and misses some. The repertoire includes about 2.2 million clones, just over 90% of them detected once, and less than 2% sits in the top ten. Sequencing used naive CD8+ T cells from PBMCs. These TCRs come from a man younger than 30 in good health. Some clones in this sample may be carry-over from other donors' samples. Both conserved end residues are part of each CDR3. The D gene is left open where the match is weak. The size of a clone is reported for some rows only, either as once, few or many, or as a class for expanded clones.

abundance	d_gene	j_gene	v_gene	CDR3nt	CDR3aa
-	TRBD1	TRBJ2-1	TRBV11-3	TGTGCCAGCAGCTCCCGGGACAGGACCTACAATGAGCAGTTCTTC	CASSSRDRTYNEQFF
-	-	TRBJ1-2	TRBV29-1	TGCAGCGTTGATCGCAGGGGAGGCTATGGCTACACCTTC	CSVDRRGGYGYTF
-	-	TRBJ1-2	TRBV19	TGTGCCAGTAGTAAATCCCGGTTGGGCCTCATTTGGGAAGGCTACACCTTC	CASSKSRLGLIWEGYTF
once	-	TRBJ2-7	TRBV5-1	TGCGCCAGCAGCTTGGAAAGTAGGGGCGGGTTGTCACAAGAGCAGTACTTC	CASSLESRGGLSQEQYF
-	TRBD2	TRBJ2-1	TRBV27	TGTGCCAGCAGCCAAGGGACTAGCGCCTACAATGAGCAGTTCTTC	CASSQGTSAYNEQFF
once	TRBD2	TRBJ2-3	TRBV7-9	TGTGCCACCGGAGCGGGATCGGCAGATACGCAGTATTTT	CATGAGSADTQYF
once	-	TRBJ1-2	TRBV2	TGTGCCAGGCGGGGGACCTATGGCTACACCTTC	CARRGTYGYTF
-	-	TRBJ2-5	TRBV14	TGTGCCAGCAGTTTCGTAACGAAAGAGACCCAGTACTTC	CASSFVTKETQYF
-	-	TRBJ1-1	TRBV9	TGTGCCAGCAGCCCTCGACTAATGAACACTGAAGCTTTCTTT	CASSPRLMNTEAFF
-	TRBD2	TRBJ2-3	TRBV4-3	TGCGCCAGCAGCCAAGACAAGCGGGACACAGATACGCAGTATTTT	CASSQDKRDTDTQYF
-	-	TRBJ1-5	TRBV19	TGTGCCAGTACCCCCACGAGGGGGGCAGGCAATCAGCCCCAGCATTTT	CASTPTRGAGNQPQHF
-	-	TRBJ2-2	TRBV7-9	TGTGCCAGCAGCTTAGCCCCCAGGGTTCGAACCGGGGAGCTGTTTTTT	CASSLAPRVRTGELFF
-	TRBD2	TRBJ2-1	TRBV6-5	TGTGCCAGCAGTTACACCCCGGGACTAGCATCCAATGAGCAGTTCTTC	CASSYTPGLASNEQFF
-	TRBD2	TRBJ2-7	TRBV10-3	TGTGCCATCAGTGGGTCCGGGGGGACGGAAACCTACGAGCAGTACTTC	CAISGSGGTETYEQYF
few	-	TRBJ1-1	TRBV6-6	TGTGCCAGCACCGACGGGGGCGGGTACACTGAAGCTTTCTTT	CASTDGGGYTEAFF
-	-	TRBJ2-7	TRBV11-2	TGTGCCAGCAGCCTGCAGGTGGGGTCTGACGAGCAGTACTTC	CASSLQVGSDEQYF
-	-	TRBJ2-1	TRBV7-9	TGTGCCAGCTCAGGGGATGAGCAGTTCTTC	CASSGDEQFF
-	-	TRBJ2-7	TRBV7-6	TGTGCCAGCAGCTTAGCGGGAGGCTCCTACGAGCAGTACTTC	CASSLAGGSYEQYF
-	-	TRBJ2-7	TRBV28	TGTGCCAGCAGTGTCGCAACGAGGGGTTACGAGCAGTACTTC	CASSVATRGYEQYF
once	TRBD2	TRBJ2-3	TRBV28	TGTGCCAGCACACAGCGGGAGATGATAGATACGCAGTATTTT	CASTQREMIDTQYF
-	-	TRBJ1-2	TRBV28	TGTGCCAGCAGTTTTGTGGGGACTCCGTATGGCTACACCTTC	CASSFVGTPYGYTF
once	-	TRBJ1-1	TRBV27	TGTGCCAGCAGTCCTAGGACGGGGAACACTGAAGCTTTCTTT	CASSPRTGNTEAFF
-	TRBD1	TRBJ2-3	TRBV9	TGTGCCAGCCGCGGACAGGGGGCAGATACGCAGTATTTT	CASRGQGADTQYF
-	TRBD2	TRBJ2-1	TRBV4-1	TGCGCCAGCAGCCAAGTAACTAGCGGGAGATATCTGGGTGAGCAGTTCTTC	CASSQVTSGRYLGEQFF
-	-	TRBJ2-5	TRBV11-2	TGTGCCAGCAGCCCCCTTGGAGGGTGGCAAGAGACCCAGTACTTC	CASSPLGGWQETQYF
-	-	TRBJ2-3	TRBV6-5	TGTGCCAGCAGTTACGGGGACAGCACAGATACGCAGTATTTT	CASSYGDSTDTQYF
-	TRBD1	TRBJ2-7	TRBV4-3	TGCGCCAGCAGCCAAGAACAGGGGACCTTCTCCTACGAGCAGTACTTC	CASSQEQGTFSYEQYF
-	TRBD1	TRBJ2-1	TRBV28	TGTGCCAGCAGTACTGACAGGGAAATCCACAATGAGCAGTTCTTC	CASSTDREIHNEQFF
-	-	TRBJ2-7	TRBV6-1	TGTGCCAGCAGGCGGGCCAGCAGGGCCGACGAGCAGTACTTC	CASRRASRADEQYF
once	-	TRBJ1-1	TRBV10-3	TGTGCCATCAGCGACAGGAAGGGCGAAGCTTTCTTT	CAISDRKGEAFF
-	TRBD1	TRBJ1-2	TRBV23-1	TGCGCCAGCAGTCCCCGGGGAGGGGGCGCATCCGATGGCTACACCTTC	CASSPRGGGASDGYTF
once	-	TRBJ1-1	TRBV27	TGTGCCAGCAGTCCGGGGACGGTTTGGGCTGAAGCTTTCTTT	CASSPGTVWAEAFF
-	TRBD2	TRBJ2-1	TRBV27	TGTGCCAGCAGCGGGGTGGGACTAGCGGGAGTAACTGAGCAGTTCTTC	CASSGVGLAGVTEQFF
-	TRBD2	TRBJ2-2	TRBV28	TGTGCCAGCAGCCCCGGGAGGGGGTACGTGGACGGGGAGCTGTTTTTT	CASSPGRGYVDGELFF
-	-	TRBJ1-5	TRBV2	TGTGCCAGCACTGGGGTAGACAGTGAGGGCAATCAGCCCCAGCATTTT	CASTGVDSEGNQPQHF
-	-	TRBJ1-5	TRBV27	TGTGCCAGCAGTTATGGGAGGGGCAATCAGCCCCAGCATTTT	CASSYGRGNQPQHF
-	-	TRBJ1-1	TRBV5-1	TGCGCCAGCAGCTGGGGATTGCGGGGGGCGAACACTGAAGCTTTCTTT	CASSWGLRGANTEAFF
-	TRBD2	TRBJ2-7	TRBV7-9	TGTGCCAGCAGCTTAGCAGTCAGGATCGGACTAGGCTCCTACGAGCAGTACTTC	CASSLAVRIGLGSYEQYF
-	TRBD2	TRBJ2-7	TRBV27	TGTGCCAGCAGCGGACTAGCGGTCTTTCGAACTACCTACGAGCAGTACTTC	CASSGLAVFRTTYEQYF